The clone carrying this T cell receptor (beta chain) was counted at least ten times. Its antigen is not known. Amplification of TCR beta CDR3 regions was performed using RNA transcripts as template. First-round RT-PCR of the TCR CDR3 relied on the HTBI primer set. One entry per CDR3 protein results from TCRdb running MiXCR on the multiplex PCR reads. Seen here are approximately 400,000 distinct CDR3 sequences, 14% observed once, and the top ten hold roughly 9.6%. The sample is drawn from a study of T cells in Graves' hyperthyroidism and ophthalmopathy. Overall study results and limits: The authors' 13 V-J model separated ophthalmopathy from stable hyperthyroidism.

Hyperthyroidism was newly diagnosed in patients aged 18 to 65 (duration under 2 months). From more than 8 ml of fresh peripheral blood, PBMCs were isolated. The sample comprised blood. The clonotype originates from a woman aged 55-70 years with Graves' hyperthyroidism.

CDR3 sequence (DNA): TGTGCCAGCAGCCCAGCGGAAGAGACCCAGTACTTC. Encoded protein: CASSPAEETQYF. The chain employs TRBV3-1 and TRBJ2-5, with a weak D call TRBD2 (5 bases). Germline V gene data show CDR1 as LGHDT and CDR2 as YNNKEL (reference sequence). V gave up 4 bases and J gave up 3 bases, with 6 bases separating them. This CDR3 has 12 amino acids.